This T cell receptor (beta chain) was obtained from a study of long-term antiretroviral therapy in people with HIV. Treatment of all HIV participants took place in the United States. Trimming took 2 bases from V and 4 from J; bases not matched to a gene: 7. CDR1 and CDR2 from the germline V gene are KGHSH and LQKENI. This CDR3 comprises 16 residues. The run of the v3.0 immunoSEQ assay was at survey level. Some clones are missing from TCRdb's copy, which holds only in-frame ones; the method was immunoSEQ multiplex PCR. The data show more than 25,000 clones, 70% to 90% seen once. The TCR originated in a man between 50 and 59 years old with HIV. This chain connects TRBV18 to TRBJ1-5, with 8 bases that match TRBD1. The sample here was unsorted PBMCs, taken roughly 5 years before starting antiretroviral therapy. CDR3 region: CASSPADRGLNQPQHF. The DNA of the CDR3 is TGTGCCAGCTCACCAGCCGACAGGGGACTTAATCAGCCCCAGCATTTT.